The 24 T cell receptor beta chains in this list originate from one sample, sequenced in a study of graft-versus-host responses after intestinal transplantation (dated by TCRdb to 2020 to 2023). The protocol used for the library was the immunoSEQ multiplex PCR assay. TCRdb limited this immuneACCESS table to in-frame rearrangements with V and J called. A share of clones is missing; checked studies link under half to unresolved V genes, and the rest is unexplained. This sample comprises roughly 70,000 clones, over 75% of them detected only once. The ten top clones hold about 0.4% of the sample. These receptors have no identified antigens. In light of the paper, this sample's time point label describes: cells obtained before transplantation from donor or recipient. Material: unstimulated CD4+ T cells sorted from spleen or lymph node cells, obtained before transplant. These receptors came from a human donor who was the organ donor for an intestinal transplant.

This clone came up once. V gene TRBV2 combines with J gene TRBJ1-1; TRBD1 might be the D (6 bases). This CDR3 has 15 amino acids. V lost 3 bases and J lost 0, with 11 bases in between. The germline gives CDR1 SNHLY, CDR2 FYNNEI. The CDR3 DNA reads TGTGCCAGCAGTGACAGGGGACCAATGAACACTGAAGCTTTCTTT. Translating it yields CASSDRGPMNTEAFF.

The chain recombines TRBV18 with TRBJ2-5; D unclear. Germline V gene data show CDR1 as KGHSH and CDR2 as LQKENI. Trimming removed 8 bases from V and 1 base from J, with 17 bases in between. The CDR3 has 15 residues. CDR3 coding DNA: TGTGCCAGCATACAGATTAATGCCCCCCAAGAGACCCAGTACTTC. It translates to CASIQINAPQETQYF.

CDR3 sequence reads: CASSLFRERGYQETQYF. The CDR3 DNA is TGCGCCAGCAGCTTGTTCAGGGAGAGGGGGTACCAAGAGACCCAGTACTTC. The chain combines TRBV5-1 with TRBJ2-5; perhaps TRBD1 as D (6 bases). This CDR3 is built from 17 residues. CDR1 and CDR2 (germline): SGHRS, YFSETQ. Between the trimmed V and J ends, which lost 1 base and 0 bases, there was a span of 16 bases.

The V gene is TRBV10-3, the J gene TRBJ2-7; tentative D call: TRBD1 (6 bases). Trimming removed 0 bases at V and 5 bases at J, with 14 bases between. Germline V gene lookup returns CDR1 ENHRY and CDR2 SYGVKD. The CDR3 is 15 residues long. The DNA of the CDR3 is TGTGCCATCAGTGAGTCGTCTGGGACAATCAACGAGCAGTACGTC. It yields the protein CAISESSGTINEQYV.

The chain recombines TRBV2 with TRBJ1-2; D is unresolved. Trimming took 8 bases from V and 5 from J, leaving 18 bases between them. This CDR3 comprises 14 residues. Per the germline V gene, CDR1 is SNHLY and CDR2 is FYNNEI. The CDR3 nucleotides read TGTGCCAGCGTGAAAGGCGGAGGGATGTATGGCTACACCTTC. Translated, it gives CASVKGGGMYGYTF. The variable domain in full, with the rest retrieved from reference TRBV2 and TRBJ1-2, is EPEVTQTPSHQVTQMGQEVILRCVPISNHLYFYWYRQILGQKVEFLVSFYNNEISEKSEIFDDQFSVERPDGSNFTLKIRSTKLEDSAMYFCASVKGGGMYGYTFGSGTRLTVV.

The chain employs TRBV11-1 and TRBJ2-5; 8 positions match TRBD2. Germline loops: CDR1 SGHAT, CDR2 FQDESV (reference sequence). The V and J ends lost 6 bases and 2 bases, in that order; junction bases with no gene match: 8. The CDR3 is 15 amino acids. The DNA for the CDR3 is TGTGCCAGCAGTTACGTGACGGGGGGGCAAGAGACCCAGTACTTC. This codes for CASSYVTGGQETQYF.

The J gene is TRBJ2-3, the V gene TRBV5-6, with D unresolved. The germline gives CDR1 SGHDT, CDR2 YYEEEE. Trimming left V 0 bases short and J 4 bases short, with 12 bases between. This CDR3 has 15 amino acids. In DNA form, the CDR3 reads TGTGCCAGCAGCTTGGTGGTGGGCCCAGCAGATACGCAGTATTTT. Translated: CASSLVVGPADTQYF. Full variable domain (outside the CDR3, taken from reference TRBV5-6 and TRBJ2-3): DAGVTQSPTHLIKTRGQQVTLRCSPKSGHDTVSWYQQALGQGPQFIFQYYEEEERQRGNFPDRFSGHQFPNYSSELNVNALLLGDSALYLCASSLVVGPADTQYFGPGTRLTVL.

The CDR3 sequence is CASSNPTGSGETQYF. The CDR3 DNA reads as TGTGCCAGCAGCAATCCGACTGGGTCCGGTGAGACCCAGTACTTC. V is TRBV5-4 and J is TRBJ2-5; D remains unclear. Between the trimmed V and J ends, which lost 4 bases and 5 bases, there was a span of 18 bases. The CDR3 spans 15 residues. The germline V gene encodes CDR1 SGHNT and CDR2 YYREEE (reference sequence).

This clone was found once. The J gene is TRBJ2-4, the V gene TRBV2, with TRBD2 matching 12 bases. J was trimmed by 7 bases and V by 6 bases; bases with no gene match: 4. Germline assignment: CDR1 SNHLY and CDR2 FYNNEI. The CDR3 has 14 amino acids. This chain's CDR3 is CASRLLAGGNIQYF. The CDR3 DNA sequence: TGTGCCAGCAGACTCCTAGCGGGGGGGAACATTCAGTACTTC.

The CDR3 reads CASSVRREGGDEQFF. The DNA of the CDR3 is TGTGCCAGCAGTGTCCGGAGGGAGGGCGGCGATGAGCAGTTCTTC. The rearrangement joins TRBV6-1 to TRBJ2-1, with TRBD2 matching over 7 bases. Germline CDR1 MNHNS, CDR2 SASEGT. This CDR3 contains 15 residues. V was clipped by 4 bases and J by 8 bases; unmatched bases: 11.

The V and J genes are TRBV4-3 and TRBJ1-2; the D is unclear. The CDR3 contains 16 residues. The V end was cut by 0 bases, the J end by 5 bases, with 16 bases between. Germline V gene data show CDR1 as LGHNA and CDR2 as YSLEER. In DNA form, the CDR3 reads TGCGCCAGCAGCCAAGATGCGGGAAAACTTCCTTATGGCTACACCTTC. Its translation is CASSQDAGKLPYGYTF.

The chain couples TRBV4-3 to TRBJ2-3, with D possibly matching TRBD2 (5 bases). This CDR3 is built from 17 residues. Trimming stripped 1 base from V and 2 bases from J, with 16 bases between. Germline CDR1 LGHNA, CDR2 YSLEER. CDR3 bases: TGCGCCAGCAGCCAAGGTACCCGGACTGAAAACACAGATACGCAGTATTTT. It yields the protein CASSQGTRTENTDTQYF.

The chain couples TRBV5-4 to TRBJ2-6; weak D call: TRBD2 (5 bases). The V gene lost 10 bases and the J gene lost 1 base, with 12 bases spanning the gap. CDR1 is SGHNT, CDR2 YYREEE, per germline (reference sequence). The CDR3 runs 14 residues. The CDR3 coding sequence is TGTGCCGGCCAGTGGGAGTCTGGGGCCAACGTCCTGACTTTC. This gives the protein CAGQWESGANVLTF.

CDR3 loop: CASSLSPPGVAEETQYF. As DNA, the CDR3 is TGTGCCAGCAGCTTATCACCACCCGGGGTAGCGGAAGAGACCCAGTACTTC. The chain employs TRBV7-2 and TRBJ2-5, with D possibly being TRBD2 (6 bases). V lost 2 bases and J 3 bases, leaving 19 bases between the germline ends. This CDR3 has 17 residues. CDR1 and CDR2 (germline): SGHTA, FQGNSA.

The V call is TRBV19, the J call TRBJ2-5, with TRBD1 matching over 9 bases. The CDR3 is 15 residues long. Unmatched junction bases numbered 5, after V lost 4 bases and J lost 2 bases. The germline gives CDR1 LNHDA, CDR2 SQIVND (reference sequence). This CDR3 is CASSREGQGQETQYF. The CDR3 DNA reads TGTGCCAGTAGTAGGGAAGGACAGGGGCAAGAGACCCAGTACTTC.

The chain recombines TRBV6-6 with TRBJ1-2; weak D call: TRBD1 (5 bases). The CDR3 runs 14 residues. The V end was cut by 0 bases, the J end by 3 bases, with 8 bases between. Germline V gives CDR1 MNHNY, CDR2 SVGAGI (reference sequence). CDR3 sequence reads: CASSYSARDYGYTF. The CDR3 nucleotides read TGTGCCAGCAGTTACTCTGCCAGGGACTATGGCTACACCTTC.

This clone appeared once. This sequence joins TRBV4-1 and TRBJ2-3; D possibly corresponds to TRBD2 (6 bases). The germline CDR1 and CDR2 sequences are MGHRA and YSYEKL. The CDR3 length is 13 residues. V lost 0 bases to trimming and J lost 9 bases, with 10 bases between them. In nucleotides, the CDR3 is TGCGCCAGCAGCCAAGAGTTACGGGGGACGCAGTATTTT. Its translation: CASSQELRGTQYF.

CDR3 amino acids: CASRMGLAGGDTQYF. The CDR3 DNA reads as TGTGCCAGCAGGATGGGGCTAGCGGGGGGAGATACGCAGTATTTT. The rearrangement links TRBV6-5 to TRBJ2-3; 11 nucleotides match TRBD2. CDR1 and CDR2 (germline): MNHEY, SVGAGI. CDR3 length equals 15 residues. V trimming: 6 bases; J trimming: 5 bases; junction bases outside the gene matches: 7.

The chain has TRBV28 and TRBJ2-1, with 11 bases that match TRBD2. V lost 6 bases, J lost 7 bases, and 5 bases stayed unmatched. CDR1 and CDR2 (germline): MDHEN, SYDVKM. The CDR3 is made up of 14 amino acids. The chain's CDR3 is CASSLAGGRNEQFF. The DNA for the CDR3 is TGTGCCAGCAGCCTAGCGGGGGGACGGAATGAGCAGTTCTTC.

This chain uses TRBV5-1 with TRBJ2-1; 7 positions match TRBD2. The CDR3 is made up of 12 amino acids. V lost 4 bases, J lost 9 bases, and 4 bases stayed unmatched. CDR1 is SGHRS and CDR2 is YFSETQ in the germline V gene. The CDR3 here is CASSVPSGEQFF. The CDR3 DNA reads TGCGCCAGCAGCGTACCTAGCGGTGAGCAGTTCTTC.

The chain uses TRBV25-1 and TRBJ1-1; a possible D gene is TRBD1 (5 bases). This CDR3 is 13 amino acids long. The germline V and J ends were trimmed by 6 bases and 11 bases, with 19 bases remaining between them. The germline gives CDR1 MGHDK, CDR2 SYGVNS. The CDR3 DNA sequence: TGTGCCAGCAGGTTAGACAGTCGGTCCTGGGCTTTCTTT. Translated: CASRLDSRSWAFF.

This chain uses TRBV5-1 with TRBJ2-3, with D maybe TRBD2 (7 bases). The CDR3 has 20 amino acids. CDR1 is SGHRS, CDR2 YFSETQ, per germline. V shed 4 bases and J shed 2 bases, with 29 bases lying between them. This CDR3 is CASSRGAAVRAMSNTDTQYF. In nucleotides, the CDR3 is TGCGCCAGCAGCCGGGGGGCAGCGGTGCGTGCAATGAGCAACACAGATACGCAGTATTTT.

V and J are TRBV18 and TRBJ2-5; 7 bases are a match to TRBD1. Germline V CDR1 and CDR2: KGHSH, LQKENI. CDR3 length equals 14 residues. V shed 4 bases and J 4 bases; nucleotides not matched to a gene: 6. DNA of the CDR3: TGTGCCAGCTCACAGACCGCAGGGGGAGAGACCCAGTACTTC. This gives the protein CASSQTAGGETQYF.

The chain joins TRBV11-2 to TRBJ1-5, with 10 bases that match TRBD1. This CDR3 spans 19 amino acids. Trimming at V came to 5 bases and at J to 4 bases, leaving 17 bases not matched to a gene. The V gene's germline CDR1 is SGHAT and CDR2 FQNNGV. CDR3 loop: CASSRPGQGIFKGNQPQHF. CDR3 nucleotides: TGTGCCAGCAGCCGACCGGGACAGGGGATCTTTAAGGGGAATCAGCCCCAGCATTTT.